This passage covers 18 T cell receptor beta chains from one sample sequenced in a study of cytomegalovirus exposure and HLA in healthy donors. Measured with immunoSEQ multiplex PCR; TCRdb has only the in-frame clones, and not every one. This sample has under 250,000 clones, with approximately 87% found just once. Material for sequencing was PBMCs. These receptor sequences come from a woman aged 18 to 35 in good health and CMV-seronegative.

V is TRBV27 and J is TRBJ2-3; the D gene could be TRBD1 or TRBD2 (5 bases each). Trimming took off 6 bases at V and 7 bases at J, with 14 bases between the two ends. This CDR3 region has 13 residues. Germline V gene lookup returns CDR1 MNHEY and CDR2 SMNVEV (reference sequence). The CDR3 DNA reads TGTGCCAGCAGAAGAGAGGGGCGAAATACGCAGTATTTT. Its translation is CASRREGRNTQYF.

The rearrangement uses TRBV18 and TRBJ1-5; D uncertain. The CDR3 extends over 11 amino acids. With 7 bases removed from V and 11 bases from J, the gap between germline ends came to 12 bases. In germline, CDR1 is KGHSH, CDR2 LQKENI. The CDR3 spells CASCREVAQHF. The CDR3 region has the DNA TGTGCCAGCTGTAGGGAGGTAGCCCAGCATTTT.

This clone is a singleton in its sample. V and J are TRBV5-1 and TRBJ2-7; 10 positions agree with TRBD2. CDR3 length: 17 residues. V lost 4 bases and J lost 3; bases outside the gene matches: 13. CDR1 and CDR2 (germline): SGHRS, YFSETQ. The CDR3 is CASSPASASGSSYEQYF. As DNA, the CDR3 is TGCGCCAGCAGCCCCGCCAGTGCTAGCGGGAGTAGCTACGAGCAGTACTTC.

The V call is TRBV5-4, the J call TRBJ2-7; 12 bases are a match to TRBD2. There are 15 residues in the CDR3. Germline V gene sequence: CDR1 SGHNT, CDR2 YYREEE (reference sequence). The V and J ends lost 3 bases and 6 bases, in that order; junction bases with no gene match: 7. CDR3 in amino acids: CASSSLLAGGGEQYF. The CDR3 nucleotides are TGTGCCAGCAGCTCCCTACTAGCGGGAGGTGGCGAGCAGTACTTC.

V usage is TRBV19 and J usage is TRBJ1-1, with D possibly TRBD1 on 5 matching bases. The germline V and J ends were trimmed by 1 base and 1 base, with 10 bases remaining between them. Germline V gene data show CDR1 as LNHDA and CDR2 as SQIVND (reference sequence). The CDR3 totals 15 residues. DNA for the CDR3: TGTGCCAGTAGTATAGTGAGGAGGGGGAACACTGAAGCTTTCTTT. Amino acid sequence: CASSIVRRGNTEAFF.

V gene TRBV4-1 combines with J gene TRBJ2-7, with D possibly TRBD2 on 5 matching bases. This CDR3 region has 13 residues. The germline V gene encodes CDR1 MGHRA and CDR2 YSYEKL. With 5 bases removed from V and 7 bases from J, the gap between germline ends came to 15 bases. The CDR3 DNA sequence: TGCGCCAGCAGCTACGGATCCGGCGGGGAGCAGTACTTC. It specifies CASSYGSGGEQYF.

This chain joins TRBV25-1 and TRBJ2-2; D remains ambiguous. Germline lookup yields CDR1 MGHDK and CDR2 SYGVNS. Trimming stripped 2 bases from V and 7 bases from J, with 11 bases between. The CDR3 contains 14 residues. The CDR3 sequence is CASSENPISGELFF. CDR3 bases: TGTGCCAGCAGTGAAAACCCCATAAGCGGGGAGCTGTTTTTT.

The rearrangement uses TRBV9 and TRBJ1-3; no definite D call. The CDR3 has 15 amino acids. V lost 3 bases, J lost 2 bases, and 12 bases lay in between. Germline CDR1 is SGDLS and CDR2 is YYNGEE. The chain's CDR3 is CASSEPGVPGNTIYF. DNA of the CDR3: TGTGCCAGCAGCGAGCCCGGGGTACCTGGAAACACCATATATTTT.

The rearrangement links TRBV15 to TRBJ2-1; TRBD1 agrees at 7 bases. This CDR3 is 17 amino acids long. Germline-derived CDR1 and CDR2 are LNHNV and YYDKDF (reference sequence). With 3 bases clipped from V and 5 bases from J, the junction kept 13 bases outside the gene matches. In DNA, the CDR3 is TGTGCCACCAGCAGTCATGAGACAGGGTTGGGAAACAATGAGCAGTTCTTC. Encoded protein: CATSSHETGLGNNEQFF.

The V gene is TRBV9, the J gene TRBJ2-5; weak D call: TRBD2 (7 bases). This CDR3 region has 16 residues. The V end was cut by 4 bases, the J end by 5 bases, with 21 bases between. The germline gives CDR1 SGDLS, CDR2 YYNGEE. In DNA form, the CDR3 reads TGTGCCAGCAGCACAGGGAGGGGAACTACCCGCGAGACCCAGTACTTC. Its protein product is CASSTGRGTTRETQYF.

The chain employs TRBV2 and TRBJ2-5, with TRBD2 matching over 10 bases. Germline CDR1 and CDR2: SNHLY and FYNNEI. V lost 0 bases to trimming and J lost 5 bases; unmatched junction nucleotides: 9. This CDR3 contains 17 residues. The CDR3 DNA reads TGTGCCAGCAGTGAAGCGGGTGCTAGCGGGAGAAGGGAGACCCAGTACTTC. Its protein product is CASSEAGASGRRETQYF.

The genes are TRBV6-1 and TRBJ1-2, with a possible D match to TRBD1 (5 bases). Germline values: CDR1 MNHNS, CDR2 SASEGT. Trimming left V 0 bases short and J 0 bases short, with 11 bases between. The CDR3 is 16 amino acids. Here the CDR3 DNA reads TGTGCCAGCAGTGAAGCGCTGACAGAACCTAACTATGGCTACACCTTC. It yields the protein CASSEALTEPNYGYTF.

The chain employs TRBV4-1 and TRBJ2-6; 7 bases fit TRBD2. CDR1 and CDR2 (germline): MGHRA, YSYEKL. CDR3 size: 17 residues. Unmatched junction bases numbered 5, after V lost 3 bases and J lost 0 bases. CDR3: CASSHPGRHSGANVLTF. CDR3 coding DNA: TGCGCCAGCAGCCACCCCGGGAGGCACTCTGGGGCCAACGTCCTGACTTTC.

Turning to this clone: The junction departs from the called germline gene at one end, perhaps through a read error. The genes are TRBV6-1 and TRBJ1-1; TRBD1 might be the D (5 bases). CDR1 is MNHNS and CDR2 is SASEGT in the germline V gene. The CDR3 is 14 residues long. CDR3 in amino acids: CASSAGLLKTEAFF. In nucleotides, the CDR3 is TGTGCCAGCAGTGCGGGACTCCTGAAGACTGAAGCTTTCTTT.

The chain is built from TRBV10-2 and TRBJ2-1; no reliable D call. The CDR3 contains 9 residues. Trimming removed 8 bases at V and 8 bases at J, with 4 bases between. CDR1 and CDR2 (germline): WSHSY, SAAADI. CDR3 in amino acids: CASGDEQFF. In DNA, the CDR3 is TGCGCCAGCGGGGATGAGCAGTTCTTC.

CDR3 nucleotides: TGTGCCAGCAGTTCTTGGACAGAGTTGCAGAACGGCTACACCTTC. Translating gives CASSSWTELQNGYTF. The chain carries TRBV27 and TRBJ1-2, with D perhaps TRBD1 (6 bases). There are 15 residues in the CDR3. The V gene lost 4 bases and the J gene lost 8 bases, with 20 bases spanning the gap. The V gene's germline CDR1 is MNHEY and CDR2 SMNVEV (reference sequence).

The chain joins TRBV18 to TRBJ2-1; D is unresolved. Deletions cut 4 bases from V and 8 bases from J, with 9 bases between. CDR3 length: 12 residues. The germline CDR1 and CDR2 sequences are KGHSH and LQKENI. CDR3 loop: CASSLLADEQFF. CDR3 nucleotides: TGTGCCAGCTCACTTCTCGCCGATGAGCAGTTCTTC.

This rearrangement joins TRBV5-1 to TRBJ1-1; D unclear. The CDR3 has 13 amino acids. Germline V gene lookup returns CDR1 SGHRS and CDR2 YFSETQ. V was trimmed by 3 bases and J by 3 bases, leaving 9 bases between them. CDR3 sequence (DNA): TGCGCCAGCAGCTCCGGAGATTACACTGAAGCTTTCTTT. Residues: CASSSGDYTEAFF.